This is a list of T cell receptor beta chains from one sample in a study of T-cell reconstitution after alpha-beta-depleted transplantation in children. TCRdb analysed the PCR reads with MiXCR anew, one entry per CDR3 protein. The top ten hold 6.3% of the sample, which has around 250,000 distinct CDR3 sequences, 6.5% to 9% seen once. Here the sequenced sample was PBMCs, mostly from graft donor cells, taken 180 days after TCRalphabeta/CD19-depleted stem cell transplant. These TCRs come from a male patient aged 10 to 17 who had a stem cell transplant for acute lymphoblastic leukemia, so the T cells may come from the graft donor. Each CDR3 is given with its conserved first and last residue. D genes are given only for firm matches. Not all rows give a size; the values are once, few, many and, for expanded clones, a class.

many | NA | TRBJ2-2 | TRBV11-2 | CASATRSWTGELFF | TGTGCCAGTGCTACTAGGAGTTGGACCGGGGAGCTGTTTTTT
many | TRBD1 | TRBJ2-3 | TRBV6-2/TRBV6-3 | CASSYSRLGQGLDTQYF | TGTGCCAGCAGTTACTCGCGGCTGGGACAGGGGTTAGATACGCAGTATTTT
many | TRBD1 | TRBJ1-2 | TRBV7-9 | CASSYDRGNGYTF | TGTGCCAGCAGTTATGACAGGGGAAATGGCTACACCTTC
few | TRBD2 | TRBJ2-6 | TRBV9 | CASSAAGAGGSGANVLTF | TGTGCCAGCAGCGCCGCCGGCGCGGGGGGCTCTGGGGCCAACGTCCTGACTTTC
many | NA | TRBJ1-1 | TRBV28 | CASSVEGQNTEAFF | TGTGCCAGCAGTGTAGAGGGGCAGAACACTGAAGCTTTCTTT
many | TRBD2 | TRBJ2-1 | TRBV5-1 | CASSPGGNGNEQFF | TGCGCCAGCAGCCCGGGGGGGAATGGCAATGAGCAGTTCTTC
NA | NA | TRBJ2-7 | TRBV11-1 | CASSFNRGGEEYF | TGTGCCAGCAGCTTTAACCGAGGGGGGGAAGAGTACTTC
many | NA | TRBJ2-1 | TRBV6-1 | CASSEARRPTYNEQFF | TGTGCCAGCAGTGAAGCGCGGCGGCCTACCTACAATGAGCAGTTCTTC
many | TRBD1 | TRBJ1-5 | TRBV12-3/TRBV12-4 | CASTRDRGPDQPQHF | TGTGCCAGCACCAGGGACAGGGGGCCTGATCAGCCCCAGCATTTT
many | TRBD1 | TRBJ2-5 | TRBV4-1 | CASSQAADRGRETQYF | TGCGCCAGCAGCCAAGCGGCGGACAGGGGGCGGGAGACCCAGTACTTC
NA | NA | TRBJ1-2 | TRBV5-1 | CASSLERGDYTF | TGCGCCAGCAGCTTGGAGAGGGGAGACTACACCTTC
many | TRBD2 | TRBJ2-1 | TRBV12-3/TRBV12-4 | CASSNLAGDEQFF | TGTGCCAGCAGTAACCTAGCGGGAGATGAGCAGTTCTTC
many | NA | TRBJ2-2 | TRBV12-3/TRBV12-4 | CAGGELGTGELFF | TGTGCCGGAGGGGAATTAGGCACCGGGGAGCTGTTTTTT
few | NA | TRBJ1-6 | TRBV21-1 | CASSRLSLTPYNSPLHF | TGTGCCAGCAGCCGTCTTTCTCTAACACCCTATAATTCACCCCTCCACTTT
many | NA | TRBJ2-3 | TRBV6-1 | CASRPTGGLGDTQYF | TGTGCCAGCAGGCCAACTGGGGGCCTGGGAGATACGCAGTATTTT
many | NA | TRBJ1-5 | TRBV5-6 | CASSPRGYSNQPQHF | TGTGCCAGCAGCCCCCGGGGGTATAGCAATCAGCCCCAGCATTTT
NA | NA | TRBJ2-1 | TRBV5-6 | CASRLYRLRSSYNEQFF | TGTGCCAGCAGACTCTATAGGCTGCGGAGCTCCTACAATGAGCAGTTCTTC
many | NA | TRBJ2-1 | TRBV20-1 | CSALDSTSYNEQFF | TGCAGTGCTCTGGACAGCACCTCCTACAATGAGCAGTTCTTC
many | TRBD2 | TRBJ2-3 | TRBV20-1 | CSASSGGAMDTQYF | TGCAGTGCTAGTAGCGGGGGGGCCATGGATACGCAGTATTTT
once | TRBD2 | TRBJ2-6 | TRBV12-3/TRBV12-4 | CASTTGTRRLLGANVLTF | TGTGCCAGCACCACCGGGACTAGAAGGTTACTTGGGGCCAACGTCCTGACTTTC
many | NA | TRBJ1-2 | TRBV29-1 | CSVVNDGYTF | TGCAGCGTCGTTAACGATGGCTACACCTTC
many | NA | TRBJ2-5 | TRBV20-1 | CSADSQETQYF | TGCAGTGCTGACAGTCAAGAGACCCAGTACTTC
many | NA | TRBJ2-4 | TRBV29-1 | CSVGEGSGAKNIQYF | TGCAGCGTTGGGGAAGGGTCCGGGGCCAAAAACATTCAGTACTTC
many | TRBD2 | TRBJ2-1 | TRBV25-1 | CASSELAGVDYNEQFF | TGTGCCAGCAGTGAATTAGCGGGGGTTGACTACAATGAGCAGTTCTTC
many | TRBD2 | TRBJ2-1 | TRBV20-1 | CSGGRAGASYNEQFF | TGCAGTGGGGGACGAGCGGGGGCTTCCTACAATGAGCAGTTCTTC
many | NA | TRBJ2-5 | TRBV10-3 | CAISDPYGEETQYF | TGTGCCATCAGTGACCCTTACGGAGAAGAGACCCAGTACTTC
many | TRBD2 | TRBJ2-1 | TRBV6-1 | CASRTGTSGRAGYNEQFF | TGTGCCAGCAGGACGGGGACTAGCGGGAGGGCGGGCTACAATGAGCAGTTCTTC
many | TRBD1 | TRBJ1-1 | TRBV5-1 | CASSLGQGQAFF | TGCGCCAGCAGCTTGGGACAGGGCCAAGCTTTCTTT